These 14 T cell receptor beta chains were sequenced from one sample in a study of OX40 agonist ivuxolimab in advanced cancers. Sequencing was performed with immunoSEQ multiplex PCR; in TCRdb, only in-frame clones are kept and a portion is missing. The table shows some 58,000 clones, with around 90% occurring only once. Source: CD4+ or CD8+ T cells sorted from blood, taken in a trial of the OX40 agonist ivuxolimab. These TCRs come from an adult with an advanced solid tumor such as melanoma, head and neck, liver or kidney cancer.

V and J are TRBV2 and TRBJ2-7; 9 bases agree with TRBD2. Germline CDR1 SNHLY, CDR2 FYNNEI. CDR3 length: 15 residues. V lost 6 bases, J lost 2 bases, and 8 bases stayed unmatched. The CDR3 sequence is CASSKGLADTYEQYF. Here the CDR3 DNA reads TGTGCCAGCAGCAAGGGACTAGCAGACACCTACGAGCAGTACTTC.

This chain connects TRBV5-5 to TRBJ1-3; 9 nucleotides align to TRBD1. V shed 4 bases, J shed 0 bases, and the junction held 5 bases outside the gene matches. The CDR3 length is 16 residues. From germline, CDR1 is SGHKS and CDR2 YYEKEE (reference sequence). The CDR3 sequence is CASSRTGVYSGNTIYF. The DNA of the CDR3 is TGTGCCAGCAGCCGGACAGGGGTTTACTCTGGAAACACCATATATTTT.

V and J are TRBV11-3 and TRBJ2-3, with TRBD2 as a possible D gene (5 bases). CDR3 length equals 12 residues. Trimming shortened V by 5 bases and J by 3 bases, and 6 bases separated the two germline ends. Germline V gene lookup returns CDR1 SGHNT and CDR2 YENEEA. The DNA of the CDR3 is TGTGCCAGCAGCCCGGGGACAGATACGCAGTATTTT. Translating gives CASSPGTDTQYF. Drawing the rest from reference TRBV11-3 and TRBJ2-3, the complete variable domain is EAGVVQSPRYKIIEKKQPVAFWCNPISGHNTLYWYLQNLGQGPELLIRYENEEAVDDSQLPKDRFSAERLKGVDSTLKIQPAELGDSAVYLCASSPGTDTQYFGPGTRLTVL.

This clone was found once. The CDR3 is CASNRDPNNEQFF. CDR3 coding DNA: TGTGCCAGCAACCGGGACCCCAACAATGAGCAGTTCTTC. This rearrangement joins TRBV6-1 to TRBJ2-1, with D tentatively TRBD1 or TRBD2 (5 bases each). This CDR3 comprises 13 residues. CDR1 MNHNS and CDR2 SASEGT come from the germline V gene. V lost 7 bases and J lost 5, with 12 bases in between.

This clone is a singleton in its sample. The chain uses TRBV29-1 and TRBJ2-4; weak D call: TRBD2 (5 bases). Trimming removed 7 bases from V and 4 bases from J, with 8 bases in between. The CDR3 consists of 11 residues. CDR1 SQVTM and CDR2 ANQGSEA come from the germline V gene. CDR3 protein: CSAREKNIQYF. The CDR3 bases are TGCAGCGCCCGGGAAAAAAACATTCAGTACTTC. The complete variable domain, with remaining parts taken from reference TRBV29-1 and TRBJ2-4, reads SAVISQKPSRDICQRGTSLTIQCQVDSQVTMMFWYRQQPGQSLTLIATANQGSEATYESGFVIDKFPISRPNLTFSTLTVSNMSPEDSSIYLCSAREKNIQYFGAGTRLSVL.

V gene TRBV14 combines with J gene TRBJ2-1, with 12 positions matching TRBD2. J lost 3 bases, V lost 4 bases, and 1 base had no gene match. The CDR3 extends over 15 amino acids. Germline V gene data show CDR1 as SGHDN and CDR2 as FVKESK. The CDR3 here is CASSRTSGVYNEQFF. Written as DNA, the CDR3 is TGTGCCAGCAGCCGGACTAGCGGGGTCTACAATGAGCAGTTCTTC.

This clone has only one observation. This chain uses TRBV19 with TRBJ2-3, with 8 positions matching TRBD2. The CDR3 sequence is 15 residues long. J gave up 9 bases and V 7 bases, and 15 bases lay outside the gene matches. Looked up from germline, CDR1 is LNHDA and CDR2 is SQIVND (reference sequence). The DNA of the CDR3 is TGTGCCAGTACTCGAAGGGGACTAGACTTGAAAACGCAGTATTTT. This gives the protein CASTRRGLDLKTQYF.

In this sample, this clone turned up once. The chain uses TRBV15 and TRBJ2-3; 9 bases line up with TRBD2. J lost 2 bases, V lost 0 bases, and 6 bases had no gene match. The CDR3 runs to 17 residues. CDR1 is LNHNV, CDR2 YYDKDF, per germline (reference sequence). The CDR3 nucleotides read TGTGCCACCAGCAGAGACAAGCGGGAGGCTTACACAGATACGCAGTATTTT. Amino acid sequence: CATSRDKREAYTDTQYF.

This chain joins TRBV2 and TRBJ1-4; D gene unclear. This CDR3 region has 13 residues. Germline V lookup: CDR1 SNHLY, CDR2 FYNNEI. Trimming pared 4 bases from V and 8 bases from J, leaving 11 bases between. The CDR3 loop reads CASSGSSGEKLFF. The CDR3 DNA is TGTGCCAGCAGTGGGAGTTCGGGGGAAAAACTGTTTTTT. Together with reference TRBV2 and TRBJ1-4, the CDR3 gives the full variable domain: EPEVTQTPSHQVTQMGQEVILRCVPISNHLYFYWYRQILGQKVEFLVSFYNNEISEKSEIFDDQFSVERPDGSNFTLKIRSTKLEDSAMYFCASSGSSGEKLFFGSGTQLSVL.

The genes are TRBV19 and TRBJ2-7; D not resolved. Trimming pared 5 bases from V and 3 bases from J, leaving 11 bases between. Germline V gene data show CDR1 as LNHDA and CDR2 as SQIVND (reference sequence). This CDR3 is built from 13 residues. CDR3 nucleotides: TGTGCCAGTAGTCTTCGTCAGGACTACGAGCAGTACTTC. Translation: CASSLRQDYEQYF.

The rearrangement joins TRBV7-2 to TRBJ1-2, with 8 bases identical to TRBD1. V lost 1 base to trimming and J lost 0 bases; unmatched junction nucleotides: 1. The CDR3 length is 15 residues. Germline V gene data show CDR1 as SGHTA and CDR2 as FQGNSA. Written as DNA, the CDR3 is TGTGCCAGCAGCTTAGTGACAGGGGCTAACTATGGCTACACCTTC. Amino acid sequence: CASSLVTGANYGYTF. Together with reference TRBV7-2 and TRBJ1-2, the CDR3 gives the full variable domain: GAGVSQSPSNKVTEKGKDVELRCDPISGHTALYWYRQSLGQGLEFLIYFQGNSAPDKSGLPSDRFSAERTGGSVSTLTIQRTQQEDSAVYLCASSLVTGANYGYTFGSGTRLTVV.

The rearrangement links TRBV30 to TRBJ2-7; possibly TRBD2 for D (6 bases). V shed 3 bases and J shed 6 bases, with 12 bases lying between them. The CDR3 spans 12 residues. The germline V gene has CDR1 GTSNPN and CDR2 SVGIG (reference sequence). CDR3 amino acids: CAWRVWGGEQYF. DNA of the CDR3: TGTGCCTGGAGAGTTTGGGGAGGCGAGCAGTACTTC.

CDR3 DNA sequence: TGTGCCAGCACTATCTCCTCCCCGGGACAGGTATACGAGCAGTACTTC. The encoded protein is CASTISSPGQVYEQYF. This chain connects TRBV28 to TRBJ2-7; 8 bases align to TRBD1. Unmatched junction bases numbered 15, after V lost 7 bases and J lost 4 bases. Germline V CDR1 and CDR2: MDHEN, SYDVKM. CDR3 length: 16 amino acids.

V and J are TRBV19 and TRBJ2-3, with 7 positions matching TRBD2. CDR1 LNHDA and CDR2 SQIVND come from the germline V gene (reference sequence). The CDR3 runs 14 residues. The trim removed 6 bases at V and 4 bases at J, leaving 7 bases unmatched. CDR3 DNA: TGTGCCAGTAGGCCGGCGGGAGCCCCAGATACGCAGTATTTT. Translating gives CASRPAGAPDTQYF.